Listed here is a single T cell receptor (beta chain). This specimen belongs to a study of T cell changes during pregnancy in multiple sclerosis. The repertoire was sequenced with immunoSEQ multiplex PCR; TCRdb's copy has only in-frame clones and lacks some. The data contain 60,000 to 85,000 clones, roughly 94% of them singletons. V was trimmed by 11 bases and J by 8 bases, leaving 13 bases between them. The germline gives CDR1 MNHNY, CDR2 SVGAGI (reference sequence). This CDR3 is built from 12 residues. The receptor comes from a female donor with multiple sclerosis, enrolled in a pregnancy study. This rearrangement joins TRBV6-6 to TRBJ1-6; perhaps TRBD1 as D (6 bases). Sequenced here: peripheral blood, sampled in the third trimester of pregnancy. The CDR3 DNA is TGTGCCTCACACAGGGCGGATTCACCCCTCCACTTT. It is translated as CASHRADSPLHF.